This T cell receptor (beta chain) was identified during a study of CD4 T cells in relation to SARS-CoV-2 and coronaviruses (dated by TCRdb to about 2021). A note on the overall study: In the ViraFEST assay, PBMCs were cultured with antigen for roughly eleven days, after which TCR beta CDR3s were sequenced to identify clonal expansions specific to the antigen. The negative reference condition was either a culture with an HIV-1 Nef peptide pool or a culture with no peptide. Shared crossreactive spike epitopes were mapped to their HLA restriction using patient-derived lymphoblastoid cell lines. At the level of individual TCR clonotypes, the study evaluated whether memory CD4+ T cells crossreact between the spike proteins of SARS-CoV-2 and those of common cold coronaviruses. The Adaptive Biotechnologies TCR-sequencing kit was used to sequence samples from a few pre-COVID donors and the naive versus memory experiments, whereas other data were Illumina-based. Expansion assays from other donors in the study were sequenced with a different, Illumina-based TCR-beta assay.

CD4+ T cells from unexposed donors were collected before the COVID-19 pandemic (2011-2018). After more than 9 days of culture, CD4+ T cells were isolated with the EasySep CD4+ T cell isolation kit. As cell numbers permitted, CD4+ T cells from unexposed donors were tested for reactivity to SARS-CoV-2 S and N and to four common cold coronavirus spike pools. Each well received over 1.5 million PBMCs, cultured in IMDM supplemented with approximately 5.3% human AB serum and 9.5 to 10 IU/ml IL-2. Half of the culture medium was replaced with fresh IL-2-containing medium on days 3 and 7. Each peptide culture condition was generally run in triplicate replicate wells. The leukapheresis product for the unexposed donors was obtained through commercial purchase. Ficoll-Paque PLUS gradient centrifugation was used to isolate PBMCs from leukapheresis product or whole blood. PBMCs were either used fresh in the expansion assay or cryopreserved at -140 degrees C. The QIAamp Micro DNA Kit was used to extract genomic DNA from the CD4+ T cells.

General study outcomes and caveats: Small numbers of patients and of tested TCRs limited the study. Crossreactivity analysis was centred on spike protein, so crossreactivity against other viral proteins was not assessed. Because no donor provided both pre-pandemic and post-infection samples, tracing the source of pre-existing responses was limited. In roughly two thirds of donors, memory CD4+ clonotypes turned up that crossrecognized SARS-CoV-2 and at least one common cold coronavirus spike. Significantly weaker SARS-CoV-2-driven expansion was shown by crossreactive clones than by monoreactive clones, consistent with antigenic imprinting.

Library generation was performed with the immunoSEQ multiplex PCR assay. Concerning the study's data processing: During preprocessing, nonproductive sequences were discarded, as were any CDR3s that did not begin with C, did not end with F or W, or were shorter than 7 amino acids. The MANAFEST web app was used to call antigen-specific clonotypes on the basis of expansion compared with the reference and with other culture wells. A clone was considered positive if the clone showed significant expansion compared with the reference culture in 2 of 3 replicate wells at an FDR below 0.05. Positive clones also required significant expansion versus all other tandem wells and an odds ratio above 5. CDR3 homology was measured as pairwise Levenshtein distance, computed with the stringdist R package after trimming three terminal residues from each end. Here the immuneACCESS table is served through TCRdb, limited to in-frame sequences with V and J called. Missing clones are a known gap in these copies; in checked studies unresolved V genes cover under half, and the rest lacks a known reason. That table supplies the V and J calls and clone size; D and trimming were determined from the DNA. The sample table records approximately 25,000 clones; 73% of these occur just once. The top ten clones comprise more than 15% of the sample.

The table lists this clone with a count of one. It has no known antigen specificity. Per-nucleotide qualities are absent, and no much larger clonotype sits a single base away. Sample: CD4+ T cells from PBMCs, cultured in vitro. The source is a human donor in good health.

The DNA sequence is given as TGCGCCAGCAGCTTGGGCGGGTACGAAGAGACCCAGTACTTC. This is translated as CASSLGGYEETQYF. The chain uses TRBV5-1 and TRBJ2-5; a tentative D match to TRBD2 spans 5 bases. Including the terminal cysteine and phenylalanine, the CDR3 comprises 14 residues. Only the CDR3 DNA is retained, 42 bases long and in frame from the first base. Looking up the germline V gene yields CDR1 SGHRS and CDR2 YFSETQ. V is shortened by 0 bases, J by 3 bases, and the region joining them spans 9 bases.